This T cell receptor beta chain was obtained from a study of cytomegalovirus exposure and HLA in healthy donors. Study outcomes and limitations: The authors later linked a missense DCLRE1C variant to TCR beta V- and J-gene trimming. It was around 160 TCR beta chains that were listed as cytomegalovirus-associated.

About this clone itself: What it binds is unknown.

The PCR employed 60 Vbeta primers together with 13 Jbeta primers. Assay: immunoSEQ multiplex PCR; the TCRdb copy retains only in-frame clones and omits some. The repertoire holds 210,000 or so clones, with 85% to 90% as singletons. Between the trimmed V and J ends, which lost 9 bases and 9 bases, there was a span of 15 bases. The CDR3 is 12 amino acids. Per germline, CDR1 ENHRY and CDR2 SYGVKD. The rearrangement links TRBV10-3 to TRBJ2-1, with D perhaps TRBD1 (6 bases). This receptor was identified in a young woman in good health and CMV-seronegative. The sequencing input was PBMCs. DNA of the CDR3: TGTGCCATAGCTGGGGTAGGGGGTGAGCAGTTCTTC. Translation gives CAIAGVGGEQFF.